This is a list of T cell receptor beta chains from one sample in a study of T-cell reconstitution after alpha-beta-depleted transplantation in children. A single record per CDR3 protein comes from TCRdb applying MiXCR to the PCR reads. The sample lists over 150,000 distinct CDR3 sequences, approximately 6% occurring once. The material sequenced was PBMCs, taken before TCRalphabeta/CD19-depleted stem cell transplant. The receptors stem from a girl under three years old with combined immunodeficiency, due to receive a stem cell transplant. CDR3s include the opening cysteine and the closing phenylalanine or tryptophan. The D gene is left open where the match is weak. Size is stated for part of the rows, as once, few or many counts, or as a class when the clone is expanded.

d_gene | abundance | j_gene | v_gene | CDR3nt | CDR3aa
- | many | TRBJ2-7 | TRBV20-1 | TGCAGTGCTAGAGATACGGGCGTACCAAAGCCAAGCTCCTACGAGCAGTACTTC | CSARDTGVPKPSSYEQYF
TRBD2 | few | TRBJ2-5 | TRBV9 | TGTGCCAGCAGTAGATCACTAGCGGGGGGCCTCCTCCAAGAGACCCAGTACTTC | CASSRSLAGGLLQETQYF
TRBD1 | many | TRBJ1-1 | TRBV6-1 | TGTGCCAGCAGAGACAGGGTAAGGGGCACTGAAGCTTTCTTT | CASRDRVRGTEAFF
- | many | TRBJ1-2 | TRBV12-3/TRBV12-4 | TGTGCCAGCAGCCAAAACCAGGGACGGTGGGATGGCTACACCTTC | CASSQNQGRWDGYTF
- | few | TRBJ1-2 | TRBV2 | TGTGCCAGCTCTTACGGCTATGGCTACACCTTC | CASSYGYGYTF
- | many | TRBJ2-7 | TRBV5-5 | TGTGCCAGCAGCTTGCCAAGGGGCTTACCCTACGAGCAGTACTTC | CASSLPRGLPYEQYF
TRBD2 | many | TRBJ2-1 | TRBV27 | TGTGCCAGCAGTTTCGAGACGGGGGGAACCTACAATGAGCAGTTCTTC | CASSFETGGTYNEQFF
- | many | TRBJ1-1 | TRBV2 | TGTGCCAGCAGGGTCTTAGGGAACACTGAAGCTTTCTTT | CASRVLGNTEAFF
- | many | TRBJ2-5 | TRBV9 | TGTGCCAGCAGCGTATTCGCACTCAGCGGTTGGGTTTGGGAGACCCAGTACTTC | CASSVFALSGWVWETQYF
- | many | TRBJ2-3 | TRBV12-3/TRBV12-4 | TGTGCCAGCACTCTCCCGGGACTTCGCACAGATACGCAGTATTTT | CASTLPGLRTDTQYF
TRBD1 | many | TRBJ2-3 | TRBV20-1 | TGCACTTTCAACGCCGAGACAGGGGGAACAGATACGCAGTATTTT | CTFNAETGGTDTQYF
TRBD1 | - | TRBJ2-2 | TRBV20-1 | TGCAGTGCGATAGACAGGGGGAAGAACACCGGGGAGCTGTTTTTT | CSAIDRGKNTGELFF
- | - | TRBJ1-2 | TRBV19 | TGTGCCAGTAGTTGGGACGAGGGGTCCGGTGGCTACACCTTC | CASSWDEGSGGYTF
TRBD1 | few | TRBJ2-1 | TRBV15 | TGTGCCACCAGCCTGCCGACAGGGTATGAGCAGTTCTTC | CATSLPTGYEQFF
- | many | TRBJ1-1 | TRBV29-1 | TGCAGCGTTGAGCAGGGGCTGAACACTGAAGCTTTCTTT | CSVEQGLNTEAFF
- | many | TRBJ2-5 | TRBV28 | TGTGCCAGCAGTCACTCGCGGGAGACCCAGTACTTC | CASSHSRETQYF
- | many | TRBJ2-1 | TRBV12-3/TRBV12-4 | TGTGCCAGCAGTTTCGGCCCCAATGAGCAGTTCTTC | CASSFGPNEQFF
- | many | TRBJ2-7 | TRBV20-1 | TGCAGTGCAGGGCTGAACCTCTACGAGCAGTACTTC | CSAGLNLYEQYF
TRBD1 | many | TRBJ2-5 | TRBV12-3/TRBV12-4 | TGTGCCAGCAGTTCGCCTTTGGACAGGGGGCGGGCCCAGTACTTC | CASSSPLDRGRAQYF
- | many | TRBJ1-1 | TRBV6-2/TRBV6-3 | TGTGCCAGCATCGAGACAGAGATGAACACTGAAGCTTTCTTT | CASIETEMNTEAFF
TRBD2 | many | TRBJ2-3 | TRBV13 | TGTGCCAGCAGCTTAGCCCGTCACCTCCCGGCTAGCGGTTACACCACAGATACGCAGTATTTT | CASSLARHLPASGYTTDTQYF
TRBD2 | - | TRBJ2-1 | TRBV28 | TGTGCCAGCAGTTTTTCAAGCGGGAGCTCCTACAATGAGCAGTTCTTC | CASSFSSGSSYNEQFF
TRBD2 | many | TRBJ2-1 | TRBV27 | TGTGCCAGCAGTTTATACTCTAGCGGGAGAGTTAATGAGCAGTTCTTC | CASSLYSSGRVNEQFF
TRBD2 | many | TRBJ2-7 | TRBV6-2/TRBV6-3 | TGTGCCAGCAGTGAACGCTTTAGCGGGAGGGCTCTCTACGAGCAGTACTTC | CASSERFSGRALYEQYF
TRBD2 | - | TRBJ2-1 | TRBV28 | TGTGCCAGCAGGGTACATAGCGGGAGGGCCAGAGATGAGCAGTTCTTC | CASRVHSGRARDEQFF
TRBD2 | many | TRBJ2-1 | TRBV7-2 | TGTGCCAGCAGCGACCCTGGGGCGGGAGATAATGAGCAGTTCTTC | CASSDPGAGDNEQFF
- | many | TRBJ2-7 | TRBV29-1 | TGCAGCGTTGCCGGTTTAAAGCCCGGTGGCTCCTACGAGCAGTACTTC | CSVAGLKPGGSYEQYF
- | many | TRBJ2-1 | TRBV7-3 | TGTGCCAGCAGCGGAAGGAGGAATGAGCAGTTCTTC | CASSGRRNEQFF
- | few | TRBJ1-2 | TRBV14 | TGTGCCAGCAGCCGCTCAGGGAGCCTCTATGGCTACACCTTC | CASSRSGSLYGYTF
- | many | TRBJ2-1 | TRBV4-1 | TGCGCCAGCAGCCAAGAATCCGGGAGTTCCTACAATGAGCAGTTCTTC | CASSQESGSSYNEQFF
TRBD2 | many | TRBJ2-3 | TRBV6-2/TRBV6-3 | TGTGCCAGCAGTTATGACCCTAGCGGGAGGACTAGCACAGATACGCAGTATTTT | CASSYDPSGRTSTDTQYF
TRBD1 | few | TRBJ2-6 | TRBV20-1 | TGCTGTGCCACCACTACAGGGGGCTCTGGGGCCAACGTCCTGACTTTC | CCATTTGGSGANVLTF
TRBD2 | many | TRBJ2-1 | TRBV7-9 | TGTGCCAGCAGCATTCGGCTAGCGGGGGGGAATGAGCAGTTCTTC | CASSIRLAGGNEQFF
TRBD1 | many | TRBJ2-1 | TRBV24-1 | TGTGCCACCAGTGATCGCCGGACAGGGTCGAAGCAGTTCTTC | CATSDRRTGSKQFF
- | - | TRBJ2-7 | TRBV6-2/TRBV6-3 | TGTGCCAGCAGCCAAATTGGGGAGTGGGAGCAGTACTTC | CASSQIGEWEQYF
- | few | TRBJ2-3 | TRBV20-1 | TGCAGTGCCACTCACTCTGAGGAGATTCTCACAGATACGCAGTATTTT | CSATHSEEILTDTQYF
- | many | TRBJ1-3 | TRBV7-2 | TGTGCCACGACGGAGGATGGACGTTCTGGAAACACCATATATTTT | CATTEDGRSGNTIYF
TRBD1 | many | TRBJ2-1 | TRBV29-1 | TGCAGCGTTCCGGACAGGGGGAGTTATGAGCAGTTCTTC | CSVPDRGSYEQFF
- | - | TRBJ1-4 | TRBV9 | TGTGCCAGCAGCCCCCGGACCCAGTCACAGAAACTGTTTTTT | CASSPRTQSQKLFF
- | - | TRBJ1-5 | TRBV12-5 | TGTGCTAGTGGTTCCAGGGAGGAGGCGTTTAGCAATCAGCCCCAGCATTTT | CASGSREEAFSNQPQHF
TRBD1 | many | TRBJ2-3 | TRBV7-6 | TGTGCCAGCAGTGTTCTTAAGGGACAGTTCCCAGATACGCAGTATTTT | CASSVLKGQFPDTQYF
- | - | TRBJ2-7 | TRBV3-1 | TGTGCCAGCAGCCTCTCTCTCCGTGTCTCCTACGAGCAGTACTTC | CASSLSLRVSYEQYF
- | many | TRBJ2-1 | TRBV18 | TGTGCCAGCTCACCCCGGCCGCGGCAGCAGGGGTTGGATGAGCAGTTCTTC | CASSPRPRQQGLDEQFF